This T cell receptor (beta chain) was obtained from a study of blood T cell repertoires in COVID-19. Study overall: COVID-19 samples from acute and convalescent phases originated in the United States, Italy and Spain.

This clone has only one observation. V lost 3 bases and J lost 4, with 17 bases in between. Germline loops: CDR1 SGHRS, CDR2 YFSETQ. The CDR3 is 16 amino acids. Source study methods: Reference gene primer amplification gave estimated nucleated cell counts. Clones were sequenced by immunoSEQ multiplex PCR, and TCRdb holds only the in-frame ones, with some missing. V, J and clone size were drawn from that table, and D and trimming were deduced from the DNA. The sample has approximately 300,000 clones, over 75% seen once. This study enrolled people aged 18 to 89 from roughly 24 US geographic areas. What the recovered Cohort 3 donors had was two negative PCRs, clearance, or symptom resolution.

The clonotype originates from a woman in her late teens or twenties who had recovered from COVID-19. Sequenced material: PBMCs or T cells enriched from blood (not recorded which). The chain carries TRBV5-1 and TRBJ1-3; D might be TRBD1 (6 bases). CDR3 nucleotide sequence: TGCGCCAGCAGCTCATTGACAGGCACGGAAGGAAACACCATATATTTT. This sequence encodes CASSSLTGTEGNTIYF.